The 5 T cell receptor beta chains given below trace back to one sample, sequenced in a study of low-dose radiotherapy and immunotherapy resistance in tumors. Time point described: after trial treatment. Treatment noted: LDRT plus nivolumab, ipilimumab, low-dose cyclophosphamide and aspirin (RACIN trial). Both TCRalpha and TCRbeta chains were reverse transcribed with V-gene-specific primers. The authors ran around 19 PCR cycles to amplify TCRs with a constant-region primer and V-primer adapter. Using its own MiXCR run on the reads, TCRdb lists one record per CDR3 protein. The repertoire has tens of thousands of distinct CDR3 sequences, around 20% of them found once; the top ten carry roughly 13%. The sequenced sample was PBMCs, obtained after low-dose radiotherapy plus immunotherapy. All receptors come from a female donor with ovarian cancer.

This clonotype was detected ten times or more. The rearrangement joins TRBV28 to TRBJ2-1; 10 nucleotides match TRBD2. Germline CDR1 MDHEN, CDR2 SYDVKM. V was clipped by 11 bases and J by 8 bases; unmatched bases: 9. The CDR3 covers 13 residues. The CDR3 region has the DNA TGTGCCGGAAGGATAGCGGGGGGTGATGAGCAGTTCTTC. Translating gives CAGRIAGGDEQFF.

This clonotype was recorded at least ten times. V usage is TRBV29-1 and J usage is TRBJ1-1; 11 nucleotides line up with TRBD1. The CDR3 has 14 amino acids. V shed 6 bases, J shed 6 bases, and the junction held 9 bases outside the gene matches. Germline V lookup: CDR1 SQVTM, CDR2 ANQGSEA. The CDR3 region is CSVWTGGSPAEAFF. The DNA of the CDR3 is TGCAGCGTCTGGACAGGGGGCAGCCCGGCTGAAGCTTTCTTT.

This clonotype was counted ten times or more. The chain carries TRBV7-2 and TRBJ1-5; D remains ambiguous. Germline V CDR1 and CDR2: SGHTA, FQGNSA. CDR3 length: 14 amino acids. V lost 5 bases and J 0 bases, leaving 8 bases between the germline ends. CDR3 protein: CASSGEYSNQPQHF. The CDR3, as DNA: TGTGCCAGCAGCGGTGAATATAGCAATCAGCCCCAGCATTTT.

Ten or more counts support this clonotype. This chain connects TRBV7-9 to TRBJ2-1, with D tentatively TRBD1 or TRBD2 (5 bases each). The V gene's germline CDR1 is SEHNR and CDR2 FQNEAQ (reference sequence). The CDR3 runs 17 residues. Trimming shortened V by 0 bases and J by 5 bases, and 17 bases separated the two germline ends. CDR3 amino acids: CASSLAIEGRTDNEQFF. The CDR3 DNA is TGTGCCAGCAGCTTAGCTATCGAGGGACGAACCGACAATGAGCAGTTCTTC.

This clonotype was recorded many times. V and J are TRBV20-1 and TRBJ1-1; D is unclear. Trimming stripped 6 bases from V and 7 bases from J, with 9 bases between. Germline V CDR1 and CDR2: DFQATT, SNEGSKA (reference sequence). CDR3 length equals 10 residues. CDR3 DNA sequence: TGCAGTGCCCCGCAGATTGAAGCTTTCTTT. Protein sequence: CSAPQIEAFF.